Shown below are 11 T cell receptor beta chains from a single sample sequenced in a study of T cell repertoires in cytomegalovirus infection. Their antigens are not known. TCRdb recomputed calls from the reads with MiXCR, one row per CDR3 protein. The data hold about 570,000 distinct CDR3 sequences, with roughly 42% observed a single time. The sample here was cultured PBMCs, taken from culture after CMV antigen stimulation. These receptors originate from a human donor in good health (CMV status not recorded). Some clones in this sample may be carry-over from other donors' samples.

V is TRBV6-6 and J is TRBJ1-6; 11 bases align to TRBD1. The CDR3 runs to 16 residues. Germline V CDR1 and CDR2: MNHNY, SVGAGI (reference sequence). Trimming cost V 5 bases and J 10 bases; bases outside gene matches: 10. The CDR3 DNA reads TGTGCCAGCAGTCTCCCATCGGACAGGGGGCACTCACCCCTCCACTTT. It is translated as CASSLPSDRGHSPLHF.

This clonotype came up once. The chain recombines TRBV29-1 with TRBJ1-4; D perhaps matches TRBD1 (5 bases). Germline-derived CDR1 and CDR2 are SQVTM and ANQGSEA. The CDR3 covers 13 residues. Trimming pared 7 bases from V and 5 bases from J, leaving 14 bases between. The CDR3 spells CSARQGGNEKLFF. The CDR3 DNA sequence: TGCAGCGCTCGGCAGGGAGGGAATGAAAAACTGTTTTTT.

This clonotype was detected only a few times. In DNA, the CDR3 is TGTGCCAGCAGCCCCGGCCAGGTACCCCTCCACTTT. Protein product: CASSPGQVPLHF. The chain combines TRBV9 with TRBJ1-6; D is undetermined. Between the trimmed V and J ends, which lost 4 bases and 12 bases, there was a span of 11 bases. There are 12 residues in the CDR3. Germline V gene data show CDR1 as SGDLS and CDR2 as YYNGEE.

The chain employs TRBV2 and TRBJ2-2; maybe TRBD1 (5 bases). Trimming removed 10 bases from V and 5 bases from J, with 11 bases in between. From germline, CDR1 is SNHLY and CDR2 FYNNEI. CDR3 size: 12 residues. CDR3 loop: CAKQGPTGELFF. DNA of the CDR3: TGTGCCAAGCAGGGTCCTACCGGGGAGCTGTTTTTT.

The chain is built from TRBV9 and TRBJ1-3; D possibly corresponds to TRBD1 (6 bases). V was trimmed by 3 bases and J by 1 base, leaving 8 bases between them. The CDR3 has 14 residues. Germline V gene sequence: CDR1 SGDLS, CDR2 YYNGEE. The chain's CDR3 is CASSAGVSGNTIYF. CDR3 coding DNA: TGTGCCAGCAGCGCAGGGGTTTCTGGAAACACCATATATTTT.

In this sample, this clonotype turned up many times. CDR3 residues: CASSLITSYEQYF. The CDR3 DNA follows: TGTGCCAGCAGCTTAATCACCTCCTACGAGCAGTACTTC. This chain connects TRBV7-8 to TRBJ2-7; D remains unclear. The CDR3 totals 13 residues. Per germline, CDR1 SGHVS and CDR2 FQNEAQ. V lost 2 bases and J 0 bases, leaving 5 bases between the germline ends. Based on the CDR3 plus reference TRBV7-8 and TRBJ2-7, the full variable domain is GAGVSQSPRYKVAKRGQDVALRCDPISGHVSLFWYQQALGQGPEFLTYFQNEAQLDKSGLPSDRFFAERPEGSVSTLKIQRTQQEDSAVYLCASSLITSYEQYFGPGTRLTVT.

This chain connects TRBV19 to TRBJ1-5; D perhaps matches TRBD1 (5 bases). The germline V and J ends were trimmed by 1 base and 4 bases, with 14 bases remaining between them. CDR1 and CDR2 from the germline V gene are LNHDA and SQIVND (reference sequence). The CDR3 is made up of 16 amino acids. The CDR3 DNA reads as TGTGCCAGTAGTATAGTCCAGGGAGGCGGTAATCAGCCCCAGCATTTT. It codes for CASSIVQGGGNQPQHF.

This clonotype has just a few counts. J is TRBJ2-5 and V is TRBV2; D is perhaps TRBD1 (6 bases). With 3 bases removed from V and 5 bases from J, the gap between germline ends came to 10 bases. Germline CDR1 and CDR2: SNHLY and FYNNEI. The CDR3 spans 13 residues. In DNA, the CDR3 is TGTGCCAGCAGTGAGGAGCAGGGGGAGACCCAGTACTTC. Translated: CASSEEQGETQYF.

CDR3 protein: CASSSPGGTTEAFF. The CDR3 DNA reads TGTGCCAGCAGCTCCCCCGGCGGGACCACTGAAGCTTTCTTT. The chain is built from TRBV7-4 and TRBJ1-1, with TRBD1 as a possible D gene (5 bases). Germline-derived CDR1 and CDR2 are SGHVT and SQSDAQ. V lost 4 bases to trimming and J lost 4 bases, with 13 bases between them. The CDR3 runs 14 residues. Full variable domain (rest looked up from reference TRBV7-4 and TRBJ1-1): GAGVSQSPRYKVAKRGRDVALRCDSISGHVTLYWYRQTLGQGSEVLTYSQSDAQRDKSGRPSGRFSAERPERSVSTLKIQRTEQGDSAVYLCASSSPGGTTEAFFGQGTRLTVV.

This chain joins TRBV5-1 and TRBJ2-1; the match to TRBD2 covers 12 bases. In germline, CDR1 is SGHRS, CDR2 YFSETQ. Trimming took 0 bases from V and 12 from J; bases not matched to a gene: 10. The CDR3 runs to 16 residues. CDR3 protein: CASSLGILAGGHWQFF. The DNA of the CDR3 is TGCGCCAGCAGCTTGGGAATACTAGCGGGGGGCCACTGGCAGTTCTTC.

V is TRBV6-5 and J is TRBJ2-3; D uncertain. In germline, CDR1 is MNHEY, CDR2 SVGAGI. The V and J ends lost 5 bases and 1 base respectively, with 13 bases between them. The CDR3 has 15 amino acids. CDR3 region: CASSRWEGGTDTQYF. The CDR3 region has the DNA TGTGCCAGCAGTAGGTGGGAAGGTGGCACAGATACGCAGTATTTT.